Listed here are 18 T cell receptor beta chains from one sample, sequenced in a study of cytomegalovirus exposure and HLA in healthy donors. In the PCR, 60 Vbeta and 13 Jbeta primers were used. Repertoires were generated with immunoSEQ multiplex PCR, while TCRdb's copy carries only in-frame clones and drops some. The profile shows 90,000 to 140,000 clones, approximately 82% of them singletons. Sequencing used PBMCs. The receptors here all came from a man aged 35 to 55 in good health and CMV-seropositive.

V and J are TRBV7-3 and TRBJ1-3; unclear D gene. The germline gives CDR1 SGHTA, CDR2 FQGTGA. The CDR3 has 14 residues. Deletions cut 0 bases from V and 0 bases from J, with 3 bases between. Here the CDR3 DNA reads TGTGCCAGCAGCTTAACCTTCTCTGGAAACACCATATATTTT. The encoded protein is CASSLTFSGNTIYF. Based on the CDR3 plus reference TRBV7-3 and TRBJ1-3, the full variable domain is GAGVSQTPSNKVTEKGKYVELRCDPISGHTALYWYRQSLGQGPEFLIYFQGTGAADDSGLPNDRFFAVRPEGSVSTLKIQRTERGDSAVYLCASSLTFSGNTIYFGEGSWLTVV.

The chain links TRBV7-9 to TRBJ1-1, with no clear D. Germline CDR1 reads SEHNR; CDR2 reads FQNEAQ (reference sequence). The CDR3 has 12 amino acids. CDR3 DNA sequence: TGTGACTACACTGGTCAAAACACTGAAGCTTTCTTT. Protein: CDYTGQNTEAFF. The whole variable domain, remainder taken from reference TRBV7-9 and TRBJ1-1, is DTGVSQNPRHKITKRGQNVTFRCDPISEHNRLYWYRQTLGQGPEFLTYFQNEAQLEKSRLLSDRFSAERPKGSFSTLEIQRTEQGDSAMYLCDYTGQNTEAFFGQGTRLTVV.

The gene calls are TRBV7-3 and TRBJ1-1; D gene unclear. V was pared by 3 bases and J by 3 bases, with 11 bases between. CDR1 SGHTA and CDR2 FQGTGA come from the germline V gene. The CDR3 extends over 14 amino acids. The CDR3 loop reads CASSFQASDTEAFF. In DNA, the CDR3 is TGTGCCAGCAGCTTTCAGGCTTCTGACACTGAAGCTTTCTTT.

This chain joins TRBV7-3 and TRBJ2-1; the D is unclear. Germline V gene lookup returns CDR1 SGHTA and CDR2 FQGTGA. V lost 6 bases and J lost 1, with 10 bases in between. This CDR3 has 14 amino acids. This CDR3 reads CASSRTVSYNEQFF. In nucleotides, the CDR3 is TGTGCCAGCAGTCGCACAGTGTCCTACAATGAGCAGTTCTTC.

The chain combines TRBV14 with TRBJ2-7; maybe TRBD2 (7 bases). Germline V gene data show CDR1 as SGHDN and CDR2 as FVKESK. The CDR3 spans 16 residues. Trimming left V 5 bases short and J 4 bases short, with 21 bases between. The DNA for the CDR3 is TGTGCCAGCAGCAACACGGAGGGGGGGTGGCCTTACGAGCAGTACTTC. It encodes CASSNTEGGWPYEQYF.

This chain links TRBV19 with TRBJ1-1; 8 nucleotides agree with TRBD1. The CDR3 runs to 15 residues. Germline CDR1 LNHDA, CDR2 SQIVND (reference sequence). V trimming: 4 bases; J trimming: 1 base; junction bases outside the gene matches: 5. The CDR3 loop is CASSTPQGGNTEAFF. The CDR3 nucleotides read TGTGCCAGTAGTACACCACAGGGGGGGAACACTGAAGCTTTCTTT.

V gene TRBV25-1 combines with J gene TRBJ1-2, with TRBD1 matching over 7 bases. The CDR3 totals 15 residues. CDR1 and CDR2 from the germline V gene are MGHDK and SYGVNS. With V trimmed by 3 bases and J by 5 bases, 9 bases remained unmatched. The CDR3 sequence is CASSDPDRVRYGYTF. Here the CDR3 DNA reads TGTGCCAGCAGTGATCCCGACAGGGTTCGATATGGCTACACCTTC.

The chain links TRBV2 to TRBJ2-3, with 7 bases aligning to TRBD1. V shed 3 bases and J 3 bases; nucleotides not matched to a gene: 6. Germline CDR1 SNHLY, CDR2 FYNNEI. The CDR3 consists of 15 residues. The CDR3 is CASSEPGQPTDTQYF. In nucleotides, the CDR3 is TGTGCCAGCAGTGAGCCGGGACAGCCGACAGATACGCAGTATTTT.

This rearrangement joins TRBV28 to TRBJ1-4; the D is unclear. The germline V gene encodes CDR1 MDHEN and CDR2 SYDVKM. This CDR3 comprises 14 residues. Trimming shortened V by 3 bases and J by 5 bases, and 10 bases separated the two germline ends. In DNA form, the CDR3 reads TGTGCCAGCAGTTTCCCGGGAAGGAATGAAAAACTGTTTTTT. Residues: CASSFPGRNEKLFF.

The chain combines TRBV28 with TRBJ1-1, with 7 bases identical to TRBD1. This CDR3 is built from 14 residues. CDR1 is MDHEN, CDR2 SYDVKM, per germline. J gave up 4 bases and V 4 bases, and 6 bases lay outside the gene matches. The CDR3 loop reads CASSSGGPFTEAFF. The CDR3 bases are TGTGCCAGCAGTTCAGGGGGGCCTTTCACTGAAGCTTTCTTT.

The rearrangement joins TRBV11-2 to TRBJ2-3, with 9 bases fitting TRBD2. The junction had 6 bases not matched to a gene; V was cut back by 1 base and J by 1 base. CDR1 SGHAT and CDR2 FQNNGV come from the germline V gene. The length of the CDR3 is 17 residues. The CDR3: CASSLALSGRGTDTQYF. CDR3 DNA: TGTGCCAGCAGCTTAGCTCTTAGCGGGAGAGGCACAGATACGCAGTATTTT.

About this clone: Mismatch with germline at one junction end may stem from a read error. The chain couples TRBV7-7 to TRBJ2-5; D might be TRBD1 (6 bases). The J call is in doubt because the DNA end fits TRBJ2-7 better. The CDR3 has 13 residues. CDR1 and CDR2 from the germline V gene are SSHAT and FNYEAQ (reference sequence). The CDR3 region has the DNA TGTGCTAGCAGCTTAGGGGACAACTACGAGCAGTACTTC. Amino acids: CASSLGDNYEQYF.

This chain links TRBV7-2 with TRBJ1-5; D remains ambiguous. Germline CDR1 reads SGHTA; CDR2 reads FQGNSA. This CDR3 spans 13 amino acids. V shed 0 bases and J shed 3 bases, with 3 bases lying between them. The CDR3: CASSLALNQPQHF. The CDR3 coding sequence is TGTGCCAGCAGCTTAGCCCTCAATCAGCCCCAGCATTTT.

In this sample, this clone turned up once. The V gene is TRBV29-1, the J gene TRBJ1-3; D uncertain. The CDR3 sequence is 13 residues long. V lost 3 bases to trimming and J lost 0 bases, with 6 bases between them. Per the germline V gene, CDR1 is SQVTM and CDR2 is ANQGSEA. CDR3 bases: TGCAGCGTTGAGCAGAACTCTGGAAACACCATATATTTT. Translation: CSVEQNSGNTIYF.

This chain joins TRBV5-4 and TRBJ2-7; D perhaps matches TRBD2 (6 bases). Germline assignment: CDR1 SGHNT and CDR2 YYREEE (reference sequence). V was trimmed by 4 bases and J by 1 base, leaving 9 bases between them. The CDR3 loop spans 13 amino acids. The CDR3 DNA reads TGTGCCAGCAGCGGGGGACTGTCCTACGAGCAGTACTTC. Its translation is CASSGGLSYEQYF.

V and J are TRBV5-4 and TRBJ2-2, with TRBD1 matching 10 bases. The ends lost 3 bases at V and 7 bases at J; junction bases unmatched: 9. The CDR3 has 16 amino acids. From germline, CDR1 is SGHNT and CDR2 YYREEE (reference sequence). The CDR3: CASSSPSTGGHGELFF. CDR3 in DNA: TGTGCCAGCAGCTCGCCTTCGACAGGGGGCCACGGGGAGCTGTTTTTT.

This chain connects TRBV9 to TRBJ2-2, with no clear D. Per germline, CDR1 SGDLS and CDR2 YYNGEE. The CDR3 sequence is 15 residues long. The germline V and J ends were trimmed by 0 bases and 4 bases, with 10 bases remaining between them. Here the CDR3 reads CASSVDPGATGELFF. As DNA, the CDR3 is TGTGCCAGCAGCGTAGATCCTGGAGCCACCGGGGAGCTGTTTTTT.

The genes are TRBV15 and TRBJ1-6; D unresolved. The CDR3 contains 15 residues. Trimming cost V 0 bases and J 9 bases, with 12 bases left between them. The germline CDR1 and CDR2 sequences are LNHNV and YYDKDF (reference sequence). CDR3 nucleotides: TGTGCCACCAGCAGAGATAGTCCGGGGAGTTCACCCCTCCACTTT. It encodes CATSRDSPGSSPLHF.